These 5 T cell receptor beta chains originate from one sample sequenced in a study of blood T cell repertoires in COVID-19 (dated by TCRdb to the early 2020s). Library generation was performed with the immunoSEQ multiplex PCR assay. TCRdb holds this immuneACCESS table with in-frame rearrangements only. Some clones are missing; in checked studies, unresolved V genes explain under half, and the rest has no known cause. Counted in this sample were 60,000 or so clones; under 90% of them appeared once. The top ten hold 10% to 15% of the sample. The specimen sequenced was peripheral blood. These TCRs come from a woman aged 80 or over with acute or convalescent COVID-19.

The chain uses TRBV11-2 and TRBJ2-2; the match to TRBD1 covers 8 bases. Germline V gives CDR1 SGHAT, CDR2 FQNNGV. This CDR3 spans 15 amino acids. V was pared by 5 bases and J by 5 bases, with 7 bases of the junction left unmatched. This CDR3 reads CASSPRTGKTGELFF. The CDR3 DNA reads TGTGCCAGCAGCCCTCGGACAGGGAAGACCGGGGAGCTGTTTTTT.

The J gene is TRBJ2-3, the V gene TRBV6-6; possibly TRBD1 for D (5 bases). In germline, CDR1 is MNHNY, CDR2 SVGAGI (reference sequence). V was pared by 0 bases and J by 4 bases, with 14 bases between. This CDR3 comprises 16 residues. CDR3 region: CASSYSWGGIADTQYF. DNA of the CDR3: TGTGCCAGCAGTTACTCGTGGGGCGGAATCGCAGATACGCAGTATTTT.

The chain joins TRBV10-3 to TRBJ2-1; D possibly corresponds to TRBD1 (6 bases). The CDR3 totals 13 residues. Germline-derived CDR1 and CDR2 are ENHRY and SYGVKD. Deletions cut 10 bases from V and 4 bases from J, with 14 bases between. CDR3 sequence reads: CASRDNLYNEQFF. CDR3 DNA sequence: TGTGCCAGCCGGGACAATCTTTACAATGAGCAGTTCTTC.

A few counts support this clone. The rearrangement uses TRBV19 and TRBJ1-5; the D gene is possibly TRBD1 (5 bases). The CDR3 sequence is 16 residues long. Trimming took off 3 bases at V and 0 bases at J, with 12 bases between the two ends. Germline-derived CDR1 and CDR2 are LNHDA and SQIVND (reference sequence). The CDR3 loop reads CASSIRQYDSNQPQHF. The CDR3 DNA sequence: TGTGCCAGTAGTATCCGACAGTATGATAGCAATCAGCCCCAGCATTTT.

This clone occurred a few times. The chain employs TRBV27 and TRBJ1-2; D gene uncertain. This CDR3 is built from 13 residues. Trimming pared 0 bases from V and 3 bases from J, leaving 5 bases between. Looked up from germline, CDR1 is MNHEY and CDR2 is SMNVEV (reference sequence). The CDR3 DNA sequence: TGTGCCAGCAGTTTATCGCGTTACTATGGCTACACCTTC. This codes for CASSLSRYYGYTF.